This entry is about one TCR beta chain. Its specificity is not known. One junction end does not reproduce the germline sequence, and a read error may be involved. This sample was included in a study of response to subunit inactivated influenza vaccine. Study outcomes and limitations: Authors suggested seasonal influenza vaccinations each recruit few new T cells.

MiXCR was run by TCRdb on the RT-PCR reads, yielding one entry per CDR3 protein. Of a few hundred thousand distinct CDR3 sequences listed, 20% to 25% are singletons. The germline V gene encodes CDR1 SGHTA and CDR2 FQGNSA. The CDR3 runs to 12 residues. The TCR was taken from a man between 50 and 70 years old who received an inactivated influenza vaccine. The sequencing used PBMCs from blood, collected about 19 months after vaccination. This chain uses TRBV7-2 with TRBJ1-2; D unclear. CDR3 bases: TGTGCCAGCAGTCGGGGTAACTATGGCTACGCCTTC. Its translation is CASSRGNYGYAF.